At least ten counts were recorded for the clone carrying this T cell receptor (beta chain). Its antigen is not identified. These data belong to a study of T cells in Graves' hyperthyroidism and ophthalmopathy. Authors of the study amplified TCR beta CDR3 regions from RNA transcripts. Initially, a first-round RT-PCR of the TCR CDR3 employed the HTBI primer set. In TCRdb, the multiplex PCR reads were re-called with MiXCR into one record per CDR3 protein. Of about 380,000 distinct CDR3 sequences listed, 11% to 15% were seen once; the top ten hold roughly 9.6%. Whole-study findings and limits: Also found in blood were most expanded thyroid clonotypes above 0.001.

Germline V gene lookup returns CDR1 MNHNS and CDR2 SASEGT. This CDR3 has 16 amino acids. V shed 5 bases, J shed 3 bases, and the junction held 4 bases outside the gene matches. The sample consisted of blood. The genes are TRBV6-1 and TRBJ2-1; 13 bases agree with TRBD2. This receptor was taken from a woman aged 60-70 years with Graves' hyperthyroidism. Written as DNA, the CDR3 is TGTGCCAGCAGTCCGACTAGCGGGAGGTTCTACAATGAGCAGTTCTTC. Its translation is CASSPTSGRFYNEQFF.